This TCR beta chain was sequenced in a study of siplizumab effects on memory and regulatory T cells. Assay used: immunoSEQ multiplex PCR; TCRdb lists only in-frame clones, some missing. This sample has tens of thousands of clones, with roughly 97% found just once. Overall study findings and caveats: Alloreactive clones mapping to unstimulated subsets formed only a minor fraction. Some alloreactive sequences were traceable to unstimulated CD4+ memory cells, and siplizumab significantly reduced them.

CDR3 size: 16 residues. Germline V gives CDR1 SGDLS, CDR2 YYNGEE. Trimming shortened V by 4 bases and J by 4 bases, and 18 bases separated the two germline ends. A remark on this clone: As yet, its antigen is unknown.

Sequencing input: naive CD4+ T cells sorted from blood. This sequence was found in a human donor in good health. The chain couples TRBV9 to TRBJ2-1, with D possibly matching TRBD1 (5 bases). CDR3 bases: TGTGCCAGCAGCCCAGGTCAAGGGGCGCAGTACAATGAGCAGTTCTTC. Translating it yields CASSPGQGAQYNEQFF.